These 21 T cell receptor beta chains share one sample of origin, sequenced in a study of OX40 agonist ivuxolimab in advanced cancers. Sequenced by immunoSEQ multiplex PCR; TCRdb stores in-frame clones only, minus some. The table shows approximately 98,000 clones, with 75% to 95% occurring only once. The sequencing used CD4+ or CD8+ T cells sorted from blood, collected in a trial of the OX40 agonist ivuxolimab. The receptor source for this set is an adult with an advanced solid tumor such as melanoma, head and neck, liver or kidney cancer.

The chain uses TRBV2 and TRBJ2-1, with D perhaps matching TRBD1 (6 bases). V lost 2 bases and J 1 base, leaving 12 bases between the germline ends. The CDR3 consists of 16 residues. CDR1 SNHLY and CDR2 FYNNEI come from the germline V gene. CDR3 sequence (DNA): TGTGCCAGCAGTGAAAAGGGGGTTAGGTCCTACAATGAGCAGTTCTTC. Translation: CASSEKGVRSYNEQFF.

The chain links TRBV5-1 to TRBJ2-2; 11 bases line up with TRBD2. The germline V gene has CDR1 SGHRS and CDR2 YFSETQ. The CDR3 has 20 residues. After removal of 3 bases from V and 2 bases from J, the junction contained 15 bases not matched to a gene. DNA for the CDR3: TGCGCCAGCAGCTCCCGACTGATCCTTAGCGGGGGGGCCAACACCGGGGAGCTGTTTTTT. Translating it yields CASSSRLILSGGANTGELFF. Full variable domain (rest looked up from reference TRBV5-1 and TRBJ2-2): KAGVTQTPRYLIKTRGQQVTLSCSPISGHRSVSWYQQTPGQGLQFLFEYFSETQRNKGNFPGRFSGRQFSNSRSEMNVSTLELGDSALYLCASSSRLILSGGANTGELFFGEGSRLTVL.

The chain joins TRBV7-3 to TRBJ1-1, with 11 bases identical to TRBD1. V trimming: 5 bases; J trimming: 4 bases; junction bases outside the gene matches: 6. Germline CDR1 reads SGHTA; CDR2 reads FQGTGA. The CDR3 consists of 15 residues. The CDR3 loop reads CASSHWTGGVTEAFF. The DNA of the CDR3 is TGTGCCAGCAGCCATTGGACAGGGGGCGTCACTGAAGCTTTCTTT.

This chain connects TRBV30 to TRBJ1-6; 8 positions match TRBD1. CDR3 size: 15 residues. V dropped 3 bases and J dropped 7; count of bases not matched to a gene: 8. Looked up from germline, CDR1 is GTSNPN and CDR2 is SVGIG (reference sequence). DNA of the CDR3: TGTGCCTGGAGGAAGACAGGGGTTGGGAATTCACCCCTCCACTTT. Translating gives CAWRKTGVGNSPLHF. Complete variable domain (other parts from reference TRBV30 and TRBJ1-6): SQTIHQWPATLVQPVGSPLSLECTVEGTSNPNLYWYRQAAGRGLQLLFYSVGIGQISSEVPQNLSASRPQDRQFILSSKKLLLSDSGFYLCAWRKTGVGNSPLHFGNGTRLTVT.

The CDR3 DNA is TGTGCCAGCAACCCGGGACAGGGCAATCAGCCCCAGCATTTT. Protein product: CASNPGQGNQPQHF. V is TRBV2 and J is TRBJ1-5, with TRBD1 matching over 8 bases. V gave up 7 bases and J gave up 2 bases; unmatched junction bases: 4. Germline V gene data show CDR1 as SNHLY and CDR2 as FYNNEI. The CDR3 consists of 14 residues. The entire variable domain, with the rest obtained from reference TRBV2 and TRBJ1-5, is as follows: EPEVTQTPSHQVTQMGQEVILRCVPISNHLYFYWYRQILGQKVEFLVSFYNNEISEKSEIFDDQFSVERPDGSNFTLKIRSTKLEDSAMYFCASNPGQGNQPQHFGDGTRLSIL.

The chain has TRBV7-3 and TRBJ2-3; 7 bases match TRBD2. This CDR3 has 13 amino acids. CDR1 and CDR2 (germline): SGHTA, FQGTGA. The ends lost 3 bases at V and 5 bases at J; junction bases unmatched: 2. The CDR3 nucleotides are TGTGCCAGCAGCTTTGCGGGGGAAGATACGCAGTATTTT. Translated, it gives CASSFAGEDTQYF.

This chain connects TRBV5-1 to TRBJ2-5; D is unclear. V was trimmed by 1 base and J by 2 bases, leaving 9 bases between them. Germline loops: CDR1 SGHRS, CDR2 YFSETQ. CDR3 length: 14 amino acids. The CDR3 sequence is CASSLTASQETQYF. In nucleotides, the CDR3 is TGCGCCAGCAGCTTGACCGCCAGTCAAGAGACCCAGTACTTC. The entire variable domain, with the rest obtained from reference TRBV5-1 and TRBJ2-5, is as follows: KAGVTQTPRYLIKTRGQQVTLSCSPISGHRSVSWYQQTPGQGLQFLFEYFSETQRNKGNFPGRFSGRQFSNSRSEMNVSTLELGDSALYLCASSLTASQETQYFGPGTRLLVL.

This sequence joins TRBV5-6 and TRBJ1-1; TRBD1 aligns across 8 bases. The CDR3 sequence is 13 residues long. Germline V gene sequence: CDR1 SGHDT, CDR2 YYEEEE. J lost 6 bases, V lost 3 bases, and 4 bases had no gene match. The DNA of the CDR3 is TGTGCCAGCAGCTGGACAGGGAGGGCTGAAGCTTTCTTT. It yields the protein CASSWTGRAEAFF. Complete variable domain (other parts from reference TRBV5-6 and TRBJ1-1): DAGVTQSPTHLIKTRGQQVTLRCSPKSGHDTVSWYQQALGQGPQFIFQYYEEEERQRGNFPDRFSGHQFPNYSSELNVNALLLGDSALYLCASSWTGRAEAFFGQGTRLTVV.

The rearrangement joins TRBV9 to TRBJ2-3, with D perhaps TRBD2 (5 bases). The germline V and J ends were trimmed by 2 bases and 0 bases, with 13 bases remaining between them. This CDR3 has 16 amino acids. Germline CDR1 is SGDLS and CDR2 is YYNGEE. The CDR3 spells CASSVTLGSSTDTQYF. The CDR3 DNA follows: TGTGCCAGCAGCGTCACACTAGGTTCTAGCACAGATACGCAGTATTTT.

The chain employs TRBV4-2 and TRBJ2-1; no definite D call. The CDR3 covers 13 residues. Between the trimmed V and J ends, which lost 0 bases and 6 bases, there was a span of 6 bases. Germline V CDR1 and CDR2: LGHNA, YNFKEQ. The CDR3 DNA follows: TGTGCCAGCAGCCAAGATGAAGGCAATGAGCAGTTCTTC. Its protein product is CASSQDEGNEQFF.

Only one count was recorded for this clone. The rearrangement links TRBV29-1 to TRBJ2-3; D not certain. The CDR3 contains 12 residues. Trimming took off 6 bases at V and 6 bases at J, with 13 bases between the two ends. CDR1 is SQVTM and CDR2 is ANQGSEA in the germline V gene. In DNA, the CDR3 is TGCAGCGTGGGCCGGGCAACCGATACGCAGTATTTT. Amino acids: CSVGRATDTQYF.

This chain joins TRBV4-2 and TRBJ2-1; D is unresolved. Trimming took off 1 base at V and 3 bases at J, with 7 bases between the two ends. Germline assignment: CDR1 LGHNA and CDR2 YNFKEQ. The CDR3 extends over 14 amino acids. Written as DNA, the CDR3 is TGTGCCAGCAGCCAAGCTTCGAACTACAATGAGCAGTTCTTC. Encoded protein: CASSQASNYNEQFF.

The V call is TRBV30, the J call TRBJ2-5; D uncertain. The germline V gene has CDR1 GTSNPN and CDR2 SVGIG (reference sequence). The CDR3 is 13 residues long. V lost 4 bases and J lost 0, with 9 bases in between. In DNA, the CDR3 is TGTGCCTGGAATCCCCAGAACCAAGAGACCCAGTACTTC. This sequence encodes CAWNPQNQETQYF.

CDR3 region: CASSPLAGGRPYEQYF. Here the CDR3 DNA reads TGTGCCAGCTCACCACTCGCGGGAGGGAGACCCTACGAGCAGTACTTC. V is TRBV18 and J is TRBJ2-7, with TRBD2 matching over 9 bases. Germline values: CDR1 KGHSH, CDR2 LQKENI. CDR3 size: 16 residues. With V trimmed by 1 base and J by 2 bases, 6 bases remained unmatched.

This clone occurred a few times. The V and J genes are TRBV7-9 and TRBJ1-1, with TRBD1 matching 8 bases. CDR1 and CDR2 (germline): SEHNR, FQNEAQ (reference sequence). With 5 bases clipped from V and 1 base from J, the junction kept 3 bases outside the gene matches. The CDR3 runs to 14 residues. The CDR3 nucleotides are TGTGCCAGCAGCCCTGGACAGGGGAACACTGAAGCTTTCTTT. Amino acid sequence: CASSPGQGNTEAFF.

The chain couples TRBV18 to TRBJ1-1; 10 bases match TRBD1. Looked up from germline, CDR1 is KGHSH and CDR2 is LQKENI. Germline trimming cut 3 bases from V and 1 base from J; bases unmatched to any gene: 2. The CDR3 contains 15 residues. CDR3 nucleotides: TGTGCCAGCTCACCCCGGGACAGGGGGAACACTGAAGCTTTCTTT. This gives the protein CASSPRDRGNTEAFF. Based on the CDR3 plus reference TRBV18 and TRBJ1-1, the full variable domain is NAGVMQNPRHLVRRRGQEARLRCSPMKGHSHVYWYRQLPEEGLKFMVYLQKENIIDESGMPKERFSAEFPKEGPSILRIQQVVRGDSAAYFCASSPRDRGNTEAFFGQGTRLTVV.

This sequence joins TRBV5-1 and TRBJ1-2; 12 nucleotides match TRBD1. The CDR3 sequence is 13 residues long. The V gene end was trimmed by 3 bases and the J gene end by 7 bases; junction bases not matched to a gene: 1. Germline V CDR1 and CDR2: SGHRS, YFSETQ. This CDR3 reads CASSWDRGLGYTF. CDR3 in DNA: TGCGCCAGCAGCTGGGACAGGGGGCTTGGCTACACCTTC.

This sequence joins TRBV19 and TRBJ1-3, with D perhaps matching TRBD1 (6 bases). V lost 5 bases to trimming and J lost 0 bases, with 17 bases between them. The CDR3 totals 17 residues. Germline CDR1 reads LNHDA; CDR2 reads SQIVND (reference sequence). CDR3 nucleotide sequence: TGTGCCAGTAGTCCCGGACAGAATTCGCACTCTGGAAACACCATATATTTT. Translation gives CASSPGQNSHSGNTIYF. The whole variable domain, filled in from reference TRBV19 and TRBJ1-3, reads DGGITQSPKYLFRKEGQNVTLSCEQNLNHDAMYWYRQDPGQGLRLIYYSQIVNDFQKGDIAEGYSVSREKKESFPLTVTSAQKNPTAFYLCASSPGQNSHSGNTIYFGEGSWLTVV.

This chain uses TRBV9 with TRBJ1-4, with TRBD1 matching 8 bases. The CDR3 contains 16 residues. Germline CDR1 SGDLS, CDR2 YYNGEE. Trimming took 3 bases from V and 4 from J; bases not matched to a gene: 8. The CDR3 region is CASSAETGGGNEKLFF. In nucleotides, the CDR3 is TGTGCCAGCAGCGCAGAAACAGGGGGTGGTAATGAAAAACTGTTTTTT.

The rearrangement joins TRBV4-2 to TRBJ2-7, with D perhaps matching TRBD1 or TRBD2 (6 bases each). Germline lookup yields CDR1 LGHNA and CDR2 YNFKEQ. Trimming removed 0 bases from V and 0 bases from J, with 18 bases in between. CDR3 length: 18 residues. CDR3: CASSQELPDRTTSYEQYF. The CDR3 nucleotides read TGTGCCAGCAGCCAAGAACTCCCCGACAGGACTACCTCCTACGAGCAGTACTTC.

The genes are TRBV10-2 and TRBJ2-3; D may match TRBD1 or TRBD2 (5 bases each). CDR1 is WSHSY, CDR2 SAAADI, per germline. V lost 7 bases and J lost 4, with 18 bases in between. CDR3 length: 15 amino acids. The CDR3 DNA sequence: TGCGCCAGCACTCAGGGAGACCTAATCGCAGATACGCAGTATTTT. It is translated as CASTQGDLIADTQYF.